One sample yielded the 18 T cell receptor beta chains listed below, sequenced in a study of identical twins. TCRdb re-analysed the 5' RACE reads in MiXCR, keeping a single row per CDR3 protein. The sample consists of 1.5 million to 2 million distinct CDR3 sequences, more than 30% of them appearing once. Material: cord blood. These receptors were taken from a newborn girl in good health.

This clonotype was observed a few times. The chain links TRBV20-1 to TRBJ2-7, with D tentatively TRBD2 (7 bases). CDR3 length: 15 residues. V shed 5 bases and J shed 0 bases, with 17 bases lying between them. The germline V gene encodes CDR1 DFQATT and CDR2 SNEGSKA (reference sequence). The CDR3 DNA follows: TGCAGTGCTCCTAAAGGGGGGGGTTACTCCTACGAGCAGTACTTC. Translating gives CSAPKGGGYSYEQYF.

The V gene is TRBV20-1, the J gene TRBJ2-7; 9 bases agree with TRBD2. Per the germline V gene, CDR1 is DFQATT and CDR2 is SNEGSKA (reference sequence). The V and J ends lost 1 base and 1 base, in that order; junction bases with no gene match: 5. The CDR3 runs to 15 residues. The CDR3, as DNA: TGCAGTGCTAGAGGAGCGGGGGGACCTTCCTACGAGCAGTACTTC. Translation: CSARGAGGPSYEQYF.

This clonotype showed up just a few times. The gene calls are TRBV6-5 and TRBJ2-3; 8 nucleotides match TRBD2. V gave up 6 bases and J gave up 0 bases; unmatched junction bases: 5. Germline V gene data show CDR1 as MNHEY and CDR2 as SVGAGI. The CDR3 runs to 15 residues. The CDR3 is CASRSGGRSTDTQYF. For the CDR3, the DNA is TGTGCCAGCAGGTCTGGCGGGAGGAGCACAGATACGCAGTATTTT.

The chain combines TRBV7-2 with TRBJ1-6; the D is unclear. Germline-derived CDR1 and CDR2 are SGHTA and FQGNSA. CDR3 length: 16 residues. V gave up 2 bases and J gave up 2 bases, with 10 bases separating them. For the CDR3, the DNA is TGTGCCAGCAGCTTATACGACATTGCCTATAATTCACCCCTCCACTTT. This encodes CASSLYDIAYNSPLHF.

This chain links TRBV3-1 with TRBJ2-2, with TRBD2 matching over 12 bases. V shed 5 bases, J shed 3 bases, and the junction held 7 bases outside the gene matches. Germline V gene lookup returns CDR1 LGHDT and CDR2 YNNKEL (reference sequence). This CDR3 has 17 amino acids. The CDR3 reads CASSKTSGGSYTGELFF. In DNA form, the CDR3 reads TGTGCCAGCAGCAAAACTAGCGGGGGGTCCTACACCGGGGAGCTGTTTTTT.

This clonotype was counted many times. V and J are TRBV10-3 and TRBJ1-6; D gene ambiguous. Germline V gene sequence: CDR1 ENHRY, CDR2 SYGVKD. The length of the CDR3 is 14 residues. Trimming took off 2 bases at V and 7 bases at J, with 9 bases between the two ends. DNA for the CDR3: TGTGCCATCAGTGAGGTTGTTTGGAATTCACCCCTCCACTTT. This gives the protein CAISEVVWNSPLHF.

This clonotype was seen more than once but under ten times. One end of the junction does not line up with germline, which may come from a read error. V usage is TRBV20-1 and J usage is TRBJ1-6, with D uncertain. The CDR3 covers 11 residues. The germline V gene has CDR1 DFQATT and CDR2 SNEGSKA (reference sequence). The CDR3 here is CSARENSPPHF. The CDR3, as DNA: TGCAGTGCTAGAGAGAATTCACCCCCCCACTTT.

Only a few counts were recorded for this clonotype. The chain is built from TRBV4-1 and TRBJ1-2; TRBD1 might be the D (6 bases). Trimming stripped 0 bases from V and 1 base from J, with 12 bases between. This CDR3 has 16 residues. CDR1 is MGHRA, CDR2 YSYEKL, per germline. The chain's CDR3 is CASSQETTGFNYGYTF. Here the CDR3 DNA reads TGCGCCAGCAGCCAAGAAACCACAGGGTTTAACTATGGCTACACCTTC.

Turning to this clonotype: The junction shows a germline mismatch at one end, possibly a read error. The J gene is TRBJ2-5, the V gene TRBV6-2 or TRBV6-3; D ambiguous. The CDR3 is 12 amino acids. Germline V CDR1 and CDR2: MNHEY, SVGEGT. The CDR3 DNA sequence: TGTGCCAGCAGTTACCCCCCGGAGACTCAGTACTTC. It encodes CASSYPPETQYF.

This clonotype showed up just a few times. The chain carries TRBV6-6 and TRBJ2-7; tentatively, D is TRBD2 (6 bases). V lost 4 bases, J lost 2 bases, and 12 bases lay in between. Germline CDR1 is MNHNY and CDR2 is SVGAGI (reference sequence). The CDR3 runs 14 residues. The CDR3 is CASSWGLTAYEQYF. The CDR3 DNA is TGTGCCAGCAGTTGGGGACTGACCGCCTACGAGCAGTACTTC.

This clonotype was picked up a small number of times. This chain uses TRBV27 with TRBJ2-7, with a weak D call TRBD1 (6 bases). The germline V and J ends were trimmed by 3 bases and 5 bases, with 11 bases remaining between them. CDR1 is MNHEY and CDR2 is SMNVEV in the germline V gene (reference sequence). The CDR3 has 13 amino acids. The chain's CDR3 is CASSFGQRNEQYF. CDR3 in DNA: TGTGCCAGCAGTTTCGGACAGCGAAACGAGCAGTACTTC.

Comments on this clonotype: A much more abundant neighbour one base away suggests this may be a read error. This rearrangement joins TRBV2 to TRBJ2-5, with D unclear. CDR3 size: 12 residues. CDR1 and CDR2 from the germline V gene are SNHLY and FYNNEI. V was shortened by 3 bases and J by 11 bases, with 13 bases between the two germline ends. The CDR3 region is CASSDERYEQYF. The DNA for the CDR3 is TGTGCCAGCAGTGATGAGCGTTATGAGCAGTACTTC. Supplemented by reference TRBV2 and TRBJ2-5, the full variable domain reads EPEVTQTPSHQVTQMGQEVILRCVPISNHLYFYWYRQILGQKVEFLVSFYNNEISEKSEIFDDQFSVERPDGSNFTLKIRSTKLEDSAMYFCASSDERYEQYFGPGTRLLVL.

The rearrangement links TRBV12-3 or TRBV12-4 to TRBJ2-5; D gene ambiguous. This CDR3 has 15 residues. The ends were cut back, 1 base at V and 11 bases at J, with 20 bases in the middle. The CDR3 loop is CASSLGLTPYNEQYF. In DNA, the CDR3 is TGTGCCAGCAGTTTAGGGCTAACCCCTTACAATGAGCAGTACTTC.

About this clonotype itself: This clone may be a read error of a much larger clone one base away. The chain links TRBV3-1 to TRBJ1-2; TRBD1 is a possible D gene (5 bases). This CDR3 contains 13 residues. Per germline, CDR1 LGHDT and CDR2 YNNKEL (reference sequence). The CDR3 nucleotides read TGTGCCTGCAGCACTACAGGCGACTATGGCTACACCTTC. Protein sequence: CACSTTGDYGYTF.

This clonotype has at least ten counts. CDR3: CASSLSGLAYEQYF. The CDR3 coding sequence is TGTGCCAGCAGTTTATCCGGGTTGGCCTACGAGCAGTACTTC. The rearrangement links TRBV27 to TRBJ2-7; D remains unclear. This CDR3 is 14 amino acids long. Germline-derived CDR1 and CDR2 are MNHEY and SMNVEV (reference sequence). V lost 0 bases and J lost 2, with 8 bases in between.

This chain connects TRBV24-1 to TRBJ2-3; 10 nucleotides match TRBD1. The CDR3 is 16 residues long. The germline V gene has CDR1 KGHDR and CDR2 SFDVKD. V lost 3 bases and J lost 4; bases outside the gene matches: 6. CDR3 protein: CATSDPGGQGSDTQYF. In nucleotides, the CDR3 is TGTGCCACCAGTGATCCCGGGGGACAGGGGTCAGATACGCAGTATTTT.

This clonotype was observed a few times. The chain carries TRBV14 and TRBJ2-7; possibly TRBD1 for D (5 bases). V was cut by 6 bases and J by 9 bases, with 18 bases left in between. CDR1 SGHDN and CDR2 FVKESK come from the germline V gene. This CDR3 is built from 13 residues. Here the CDR3 reads CASSPITQGRQYF. DNA for the CDR3: TGTGCCAGCAGTCCGATCACCCAGGGCCGGCAGTACTTC.

This chain links TRBV20-1 with TRBJ2-1, with 9 bases lining up with TRBD1. Germline assignment: CDR1 DFQATT and CDR2 SNEGSKA (reference sequence). The CDR3 is 14 residues long. V shed 3 bases and J 4 bases; nucleotides not matched to a gene: 4. In nucleotides, the CDR3 is TGCAGTGCTAGGCGGGGACAGGGATACAATGAGCAGTTCTTC. Its protein is CSARRGQGYNEQFF.